The 3 T cell receptor beta chains reported below all come from one sample, sequenced in a study of T cell repertoires in cytomegalovirus infection. TCRdb reanalysed the reads using MiXCR and keeps one entry per CDR3 protein. Among 150,000 to 200,000 distinct CDR3 sequences listed, approximately 14% were seen once. Sequenced input: PBMCs. All receptors come from a human donor in good health (CMV status not recorded). Some clones in this sample may be carry-over from other donors' samples.

This clonotype was recorded many times. This chain uses TRBV2 with TRBJ2-3, with D perhaps matching TRBD2 (5 bases). This CDR3 is 11 amino acids long. Germline V gene sequence: CDR1 SNHLY, CDR2 FYNNEI. Between the trimmed V and J ends, which lost 6 bases and 4 bases, there was a span of 5 bases. The CDR3: CASREADTQYF. For the CDR3, the DNA is TGTGCCAGCAGGGAGGCAGATACGCAGTATTTT.

The sample holds a few counts of this clonotype. This chain connects TRBV14 to TRBJ1-1, with TRBD1 matching 7 bases. Germline CDR1 and CDR2: SGHDN and FVKESK. The CDR3 totals 16 residues. With 4 bases clipped from V and 3 bases from J, the junction kept 11 bases outside the gene matches. The CDR3 loop reads CASSLRQGWAHTEAFF. For the CDR3, the DNA is TGTGCCAGCAGCCTACGACAGGGTTGGGCCCACACTGAAGCTTTCTTT. Variable domain in full (rest from reference TRBV14 and TRBJ1-1): EAGVTQFPSHSVIEKGQTVTLRCDPISGHDNLYWYRRVMGKEIKFLLHFVKESKQDESGMPNNRFLAERTGGTYSTLKVQPAELEDSGVYFCASSLRQGWAHTEAFFGQGTRLTVV.

This clonotype was picked up many times. The chain recombines TRBV7-9 with TRBJ2-2, with D possibly called TRBD1 or TRBD2 (5 bases each). Germline assignment: CDR1 SEHNR and CDR2 FQNEAQ (reference sequence). V was shortened by 8 bases and J by 0 bases, with 16 bases between the two germline ends. CDR3 length: 16 residues. Written as DNA, the CDR3 is TGTGCCAGCCATGATCCCGGGACGACGAACACCGGGGAGCTGTTTTTT. Amino acids: CASHDPGTTNTGELFF.